This T cell receptor beta chain was profiled in a study of cytomegalovirus exposure and HLA in healthy donors. PCR involved 60 Vbeta and 13 Jbeta primers. The method was immunoSEQ multiplex PCR; TCRdb's version includes in-frame clones alone and lacks a portion of them. The repertoire holds about 180,000 clones, 80% seen once, with 4.5% to 6% in the top ten. CDR1 SGHRS and CDR2 YFSETQ come from the germline V gene. The CDR3 is 16 amino acids. J gave up 3 bases and V 0 bases, and 4 bases lay outside the gene matches. The V call is TRBV5-1, the J call TRBJ2-1; 9 nucleotides line up with TRBD2. The sequence derives from a middle-aged man in good health and CMV-seronegative. The sequenced sample consisted of PBMCs. CDR3 DNA sequence: TGCGCCAGCAGCTTGGCGGCTAGCGGGGTCTACAATGAGCAGTTCTTC. Residues: CASSLAASGVYNEQFF. Complete variable domain (other parts from reference TRBV5-1 and TRBJ2-1): KAGVTQTPRYLIKTRGQQVTLSCSPISGHRSVSWYQQTPGQGLQFLFEYFSETQRNKGNFPGRFSGRQFSNSRSEMNVSTLELGDSALYLCASSLAASGVYNEQFFGPGTRLTVL.